These 29 T cell receptor beta chains were sequenced from one sample in a study of regulatory T cells in long-lasting Graves disease. According to the study, TCR beta libraries were built with iRepertoire HTBI primers and CDR3-region Arm-PCR. Each CDR3 protein gets one entry after TCRdb re-called the multiplex PCR reads with MiXCR. The sample has around 500,000 distinct CDR3 sequences; around 20% are singletons. Time point given: persistent/refractory GD, antithyroid drugs over 5 years with positive TRAb. Preparation of the TCR library used RNA extracted from PBMCs. The specimen was peripheral blood mononuclear cells (PBMCs), collected when the disease was refractory, from a patient treated with antithyroid drugs. The source is a female donor with Graves disease.

On this clonotype: A much larger clone lies one base from this, so it may be a read error. The rearrangement links TRBV27 to TRBJ2-5; D might be TRBD2 (5 bases). Per germline, CDR1 MNHEY and CDR2 SMNVEV (reference sequence). This CDR3 has 14 amino acids. The CDR3 DNA reads as TGTGCCAGCAGCCCTCTACTAGTAAGGGAGATCCAGTACTTC. Translating it yields CASSPLLVREIQYF.

The chain uses TRBV27 and TRBJ2-1; 14 nucleotides agree with TRBD2. CDR1 and CDR2 from the germline V gene are MNHEY and SMNVEV (reference sequence). This CDR3 comprises 17 residues. With 4 bases clipped from V and 8 bases from J, the junction kept 10 bases outside the gene matches. In DNA form, the CDR3 reads TGTGCCAGCAGTTCGCGACTAGCGGGAGGGCCTCGGGATGAGCAGTTCTTC. Protein product: CASSSRLAGGPRDEQFF.

This clonotype was recorded at least ten times. The chain employs TRBV3-1 and TRBJ2-7, with a weak D call TRBD2 (6 bases). The germline CDR1 and CDR2 sequences are LGHDT and YNNKEL (reference sequence). The CDR3 is 15 amino acids. Trimming cost V 4 bases and J 0 bases, with 13 bases left between them. The CDR3 region is CASSRAASVSYEQYF. The CDR3 DNA is TGTGCCAGCAGCCGGGCGGCTAGCGTCTCCTACGAGCAGTACTTC.

This clonotype has just a few counts. Just one base apart from a much larger clone, this may be a read error. The V and J genes are TRBV29-1 and TRBJ1-2, with unresolved D. V was cut by 8 bases and J by 4 bases, with 11 bases left in between. This CDR3 contains 11 residues. CDR1 SQVTM and CDR2 ANQGSEA come from the germline V gene. The CDR3 bases are TGCAGCTTTGTTCTCGGCTATGGCTACACCTTC. Its protein is CSFVLGYGYTF.

This clonotype occurred many times. This sequence joins TRBV30 and TRBJ2-7, with a possible D match to TRBD2 (5 bases). The V gene lost 1 base and the J gene lost 4 bases, with 17 bases spanning the gap. The length of the CDR3 is 15 residues. Germline values: CDR1 GTSNPN, CDR2 SVGIG (reference sequence). The CDR3 region is CAWSGTLNSGYEQYF. For the CDR3, the DNA is TGTGCCTGGAGTGGGACCTTGAACAGCGGATACGAGCAGTACTTC.

This clonotype has ten or more counts. The V gene is TRBV11-2, the J gene TRBJ2-5; D is possibly TRBD2 (7 bases). The germline V gene encodes CDR1 SGHAT and CDR2 FQNNGV. The CDR3 is 16 amino acids. The ends were cut back, 0 bases at V and 5 bases at J, with 16 bases in the middle. CDR3 region: CASSLDLAAQGETQYF. CDR3 nucleotides: TGTGCCAGCAGCTTAGATCTAGCGGCTCAGGGGGAGACCCAGTACTTC. The full variable domain, its missing parts supplied by reference TRBV11-2 and TRBJ2-5, is EAGVAQSPRYKIIEKRQSVAFWCNPISGHATLYWYQQILGQGPKLLIQFQNNGVVDDSQLPKDRFSAERLKGVDSTLKIQPAKLEDSAVYLCASSLDLAAQGETQYFGPGTRLLVL.

This clonotype has a count of ten or more. The V call is TRBV12-3 or TRBV12-4, the J call TRBJ1-1; possibly TRBD1 for D (5 bases). This CDR3 contains 15 residues. Trimming removed 1 base from V and 6 bases from J, with 15 bases in between. DNA of the CDR3: TGTGCCAGCAGTTTAGGGCAGGGCGAGGACCCTGAAGCTTTCTTT. This encodes CASSLGQGEDPEAFF.

The chain employs TRBV5-6 and TRBJ2-7, with 9 nucleotides matching TRBD2. The CDR3 spans 16 residues. Trimming took 3 bases from V and 5 from J; bases not matched to a gene: 12. Per germline, CDR1 SGHDT and CDR2 YYEEEE. The CDR3 sequence is CASSSLLIAGEDEQYF. The CDR3 DNA is TGTGCCAGCAGCTCCTTGTTGATAGCGGGAGAGGACGAGCAGTACTTC.

This clonotype occurred many times. The genes are TRBV2 and TRBJ2-6; 15 nucleotides agree with TRBD2. V lost 6 bases to trimming and J lost 1 base; unmatched junction nucleotides: 7. This CDR3 spans 19 amino acids. Looked up from germline, CDR1 is SNHLY and CDR2 is FYNNEI. The CDR3 region has the DNA TGTGCCAGCAGCGTGGGACTAGCGGGAGGAGAGTCTGGGGCCAACGTCCTGACTTTC. It translates to CASSVGLAGGESGANVLTF.

This clonotype occurred many times. This chain joins TRBV7-2 and TRBJ1-6, with a weak D call TRBD1 (5 bases). CDR3 length: 14 amino acids. The V end lost 5 bases, the J end lost 3 bases, and 8 bases lay between the germline ends. The V gene's germline CDR1 is SGHTA and CDR2 FQGNSA. The CDR3 DNA reads as TGTGCCAGCAGCAGGGACGGCTATAATTCACCCCTCCACTTT. Translating it yields CASSRDGYNSPLHF.

This clonotype has a count of ten or more. The gene calls are TRBV7-2 and TRBJ1-2, with D maybe TRBD1 (5 bases). Trimming stripped 1 base from V and 4 bases from J, with 7 bases between. The CDR3 sequence is 13 residues long. Germline V lookup: CDR1 SGHTA, CDR2 FQGNSA. The CDR3 loop reads CASSLGGGYGYTF. The CDR3 DNA reads as TGTGCCAGCAGCTTAGGTGGGGGCTATGGCTACACCTTC.

This clonotype was found once. The V gene is TRBV6-1, the J gene TRBJ1-5; the match to TRBD1 covers 8 bases. Trimming took 8 bases from V and 0 from J; bases not matched to a gene: 18. This CDR3 comprises 19 residues. Germline CDR1 and CDR2: MNHNS and SASEGT. CDR3 amino acids: CASGAPRRDRGYSNQPQHF. The CDR3 bases are TGTGCCAGCGGTGCACCCCGCCGAGACAGGGGATATAGCAATCAGCCCCAGCATTTT.

This clonotype was seen only a few times. This chain links TRBV27 with TRBJ2-6; tentative D call: TRBD1 (6 bases). The CDR3 consists of 19 residues. V was cut by 8 bases and J by 0 bases, with 23 bases left in between. The V gene's germline CDR1 is MNHEY and CDR2 SMNVEV (reference sequence). The CDR3 nucleotides read TGTGCCAGCTCTACTACAGGGTTAGGCTCTTCCTCTGGGGCCAACGTCCTGACTTTC. Its protein is CASSTTGLGSSSGANVLTF. Full variable domain (missing parts from reference TRBV27 and TRBJ2-6): EAQVTQNPRYLITVTGKKLTVTCSQNMNHEYMSWYRQDPGLGLRQIYYSMNVEVTDKGDVPEGYKVSRKEKRNFPLILESPSPNQTSLYFCASSTTGLGSSSGANVLTFGAGSRLTVL.

This clonotype was found many times. The chain links TRBV5-1 to TRBJ2-4; 7 positions agree with TRBD1. V lost 2 bases and J lost 2; bases outside the gene matches: 7. The CDR3 covers 16 residues. Germline assignment: CDR1 SGHRS and CDR2 YFSETQ. Here the CDR3 reads CASSFWEGGTKNIQYF. DNA of the CDR3: TGCGCCAGCAGCTTTTGGGAAGGGGGCACCAAAAACATTCAGTACTTC.

The genes are TRBV7-2 and TRBJ2-5; TRBD2 aligns across 8 bases. Germline CDR1 reads SGHTA; CDR2 reads FQGNSA. The length of the CDR3 is 14 residues. V lost 0 bases, J lost 4 bases, and 1 base stayed unmatched. In nucleotides, the CDR3 is TGTGCCAGCAGCTTAGCAGCGGGAGCAGAGACCCAGTACTTC. Its translation: CASSLAAGAETQYF.

The V call is TRBV28, the J call TRBJ2-7; 16 positions agree with TRBD2. Germline CDR1 and CDR2: MDHEN and SYDVKM. Trimming cost V 4 bases and J 2 bases; bases outside gene matches: 5. The CDR3 covers 17 residues. CDR3 loop: CASSSGLAGGSTYEQYF. In nucleotides, the CDR3 is TGTGCCAGCAGTTCGGGACTAGCGGGAGGGTCAACCTACGAGCAGTACTTC.

This clonotype appeared many times. The chain employs TRBV12-3 or TRBV12-4 and TRBJ2-7; 8 positions agree with TRBD1. Germline trimming cut 6 bases from V and 0 bases from J; bases unmatched to any gene: 7. This CDR3 region has 15 residues. CDR3: CASSLAGGGSYEQYF. The DNA for the CDR3 is TGTGCCAGCAGCTTGGCAGGGGGCGGCTCCTACGAGCAGTACTTC.

This clonotype was counted only a few times. This chain connects TRBV12-3 or TRBV12-4 to TRBJ2-2, with TRBD2 identical over 7 bases. J lost 2 bases, V lost 3 bases, and 12 bases had no gene match. CDR3 length: 18 amino acids. CDR3 protein: CASSLFLGGRANTGELFF. CDR3 bases: TGTGCCAGCAGTTTGTTTCTTGGAGGGAGGGCTAACACCGGGGAGCTGTTTTTT.

Of note for this clonotype: A much larger clone differs by one base, so this may be a read error. The chain combines TRBV20-1 with TRBJ2-7; the D gene is possibly TRBD2 (6 bases). The germline gives CDR1 DFQATT, CDR2 SNEGSKA (reference sequence). This CDR3 is built from 14 residues. V lost 1 base and J lost 7, with 17 bases in between. CDR3 sequence (DNA): TGCAGTGCTAGAGTGGGGGAGGCAGGGTGGGAGCAGTACTTC. Amino acids: CSARVGEAGWEQYF.

This clonotype was counted between two and nine times. The gene calls are TRBV28 and TRBJ1-2, with no clear D. Trimming took off 6 bases at V and 6 bases at J, with 5 bases between the two ends. The CDR3 spans 10 residues. Germline lookup yields CDR1 MDHEN and CDR2 SYDVKM. The CDR3 sequence: CASRDNGYTF. In DNA, the CDR3 is TGTGCCAGCAGGGATAATGGCTACACCTTC.

This rearrangement joins TRBV19 to TRBJ1-1, with 7 bases that match TRBD1. Germline CDR1 LNHDA, CDR2 SQIVND (reference sequence). V trimming: 2 bases; J trimming: 4 bases; junction bases outside the gene matches: 10. The CDR3 is 16 amino acids. Here the CDR3 reads CASSIPLGRGPTEAFF. CDR3 nucleotide sequence: TGTGCCAGTAGTATACCGCTTGGAAGGGGGCCCACTGAAGCTTTCTTT.

This clonotype was seen repeatedly, ten times or more. The V and J genes are TRBV25-1 and TRBJ1-1; no clear D. Germline V gives CDR1 MGHDK, CDR2 SYGVNS. The germline V and J ends were trimmed by 3 bases and 2 bases, with 10 bases remaining between them. The CDR3 extends over 14 amino acids. The CDR3 DNA reads as TGTGCCAGCAGTGACGGTAGTATAAACACTGAAGCTTTCTTT. As protein: CASSDGSINTEAFF.

This clonotype occurred many times. This chain uses TRBV12-3 or TRBV12-4 with TRBJ2-6; no reliable D call. The germline V and J ends were trimmed by 8 bases and 1 base, with 9 bases remaining between them. The CDR3 consists of 14 residues. Here the CDR3 reads CASGRKSGANVLTF. CDR3 in DNA: TGTGCCAGCGGCCGGAAATCTGGGGCCAACGTCCTGACTTTC.

The table lists this clonotype with many counts. The genes are TRBV28 and TRBJ2-4; either TRBD1 or TRBD2 may supply D (5 bases each). Germline CDR1 and CDR2: MDHEN and SYDVKM. This CDR3 region has 17 residues. The ends were cut back, 7 bases at V and 2 bases at J, with 21 bases in the middle. The CDR3 sequence: CASTTPGAERTKNIQYF. CDR3 in DNA: TGTGCCAGCACCACACCCGGGGCAGAAAGGACCAAAAACATTCAGTACTTC. The entire variable domain, with the rest obtained from reference TRBV28 and TRBJ2-4, is as follows: DVKVTQSSRYLVKRTGEKVFLECVQDMDHENMFWYRQDPGLGLRLIYFSYDVKMKEKGDIPEGYSVSREKKERFSLILESASTNQTSMYLCASTTPGAERTKNIQYFGAGTRLSVL.

Many counts were recorded for this clonotype. This chain connects TRBV2 to TRBJ2-7; D is ambiguous. V lost 6 bases, J lost 1 base, and 7 bases lay in between. CDR1 is SNHLY and CDR2 is FYNNEI in the germline V gene. CDR3 length: 12 residues. CDR3 region: CASSHRSYEQYF. Written as DNA, the CDR3 is TGTGCCAGCAGCCACCGATCCTACGAGCAGTACTTC.

This clonotype appeared a few times. The V call is TRBV19, the J call TRBJ2-7; 13 bases align to TRBD2. The ends lost 5 bases at V and 4 bases at J; junction bases unmatched: 8. In germline, CDR1 is LNHDA, CDR2 SQIVND (reference sequence). The CDR3 totals 16 residues. DNA of the CDR3: TGTGCCAGTAGTTACGGACTAGCGGGAGTAGGGTACGAGCAGTACTTC. It encodes CASSYGLAGVGYEQYF.

The rearrangement joins TRBV19 to TRBJ2-1; possible D gene TRBD2, 6 bases. CDR1 is LNHDA and CDR2 is SQIVND in the germline V gene (reference sequence). This CDR3 has 13 amino acids. V dropped 8 bases and J dropped 7 bases, with 15 bases sitting between them. The CDR3 DNA is TGTGCCAGTCGGGGGTCAGCCCAAAATGAGCAGTTCTTC. This translates into CASRGSAQNEQFF.

This chain connects TRBV7-2 to TRBJ2-4, with D unclear. The ends were cut back, 5 bases at V and 1 base at J, with 18 bases in the middle. CDR1 and CDR2 from the germline V gene are SGHTA and FQGNSA. The CDR3 spans 17 residues. CDR3 in DNA: TGTGCCAGCAGCCCTAGTTCGTATGAATACGCCAAAAACATTCAGTACTTC. This gives the protein CASSPSSYEYAKNIQYF.

The rearrangement links TRBV5-1 to TRBJ2-7; D uncertain. The germline gives CDR1 SGHRS, CDR2 YFSETQ. V was clipped by 0 bases and J by 1 base, with 14 bases between them. The CDR3 extends over 16 amino acids. The CDR3 bases are TGCGCCAGCAGCTTGGGGTTAGGTGCTCAATCCTACGAGCAGTACTTC. This encodes CASSLGLGAQSYEQYF.